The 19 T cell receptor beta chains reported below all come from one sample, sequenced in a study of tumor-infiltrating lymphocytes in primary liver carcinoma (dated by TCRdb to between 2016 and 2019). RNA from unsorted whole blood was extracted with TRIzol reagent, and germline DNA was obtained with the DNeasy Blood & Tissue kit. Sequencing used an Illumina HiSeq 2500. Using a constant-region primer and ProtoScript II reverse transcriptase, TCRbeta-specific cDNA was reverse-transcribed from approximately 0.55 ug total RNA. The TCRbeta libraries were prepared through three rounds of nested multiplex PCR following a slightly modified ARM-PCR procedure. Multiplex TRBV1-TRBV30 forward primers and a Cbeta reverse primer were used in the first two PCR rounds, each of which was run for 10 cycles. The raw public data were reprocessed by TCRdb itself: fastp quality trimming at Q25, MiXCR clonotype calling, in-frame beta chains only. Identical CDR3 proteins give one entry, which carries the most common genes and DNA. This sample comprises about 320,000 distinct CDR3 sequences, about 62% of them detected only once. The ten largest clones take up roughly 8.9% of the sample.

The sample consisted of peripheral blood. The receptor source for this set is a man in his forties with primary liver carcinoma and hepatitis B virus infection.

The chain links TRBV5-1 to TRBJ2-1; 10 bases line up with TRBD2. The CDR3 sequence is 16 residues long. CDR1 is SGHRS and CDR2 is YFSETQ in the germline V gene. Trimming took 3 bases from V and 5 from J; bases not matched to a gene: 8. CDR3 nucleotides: TGCGCCAGCAGCTGGATTACTAGCGGGGAGCACAATGAGCAGTTCTTC. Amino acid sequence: CASSWITSGEHNEQFF.

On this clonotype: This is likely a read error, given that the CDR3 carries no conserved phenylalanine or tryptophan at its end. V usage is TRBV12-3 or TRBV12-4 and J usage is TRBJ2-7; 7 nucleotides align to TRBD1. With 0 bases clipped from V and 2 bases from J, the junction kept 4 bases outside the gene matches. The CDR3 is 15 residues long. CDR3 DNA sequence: TGTGCCAGCAGTTTAGCGAGACAGGGTGCCTACGAGCAGTACTAC. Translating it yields CASSLARQGAYEQYY.

CDR3 coding DNA: TGTGCCAGCAGCCAGACGGGACTAGTGATCGATGAGCAGTTCTTC. As protein: CASSQTGLVIDEQFF. The chain couples TRBV5-4 to TRBJ2-1, with TRBD2 matching 8 bases. Per the germline V gene, CDR1 is SGHNT and CDR2 is YYREEE (reference sequence). Trimming took 4 bases from V and 8 from J; bases not matched to a gene: 11. The CDR3 is 15 amino acids. Looking up the rest from reference TRBV5-4 and TRBJ2-1 gives the full variable domain: ETGVTQSPTHLIKTRGQQVTLRCSSQSGHNTVSWYQQALGQGPQFIFQYYREEENGRGNFPPRFSGLQFPNYSSELNVNALELDDSALYLCASSQTGLVIDEQFFGPGTRLTVL.

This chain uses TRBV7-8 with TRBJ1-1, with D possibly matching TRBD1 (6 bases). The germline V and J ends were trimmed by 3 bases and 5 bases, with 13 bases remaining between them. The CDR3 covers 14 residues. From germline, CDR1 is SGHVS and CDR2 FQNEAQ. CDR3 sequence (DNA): TGTGCCAGCAGCTTGGGCAGGGGATGGACTGAAGCTTTCTTT. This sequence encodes CASSLGRGWTEAFF.

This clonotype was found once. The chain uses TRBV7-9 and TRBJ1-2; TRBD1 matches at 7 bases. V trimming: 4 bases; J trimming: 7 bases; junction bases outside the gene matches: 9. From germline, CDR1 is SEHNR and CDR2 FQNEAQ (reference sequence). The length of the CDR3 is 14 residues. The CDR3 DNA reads TGTGCCAGCAGCTCCCTACCCCAGGGGGGTGGCTACACCTTC. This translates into CASSSLPQGGGYTF.

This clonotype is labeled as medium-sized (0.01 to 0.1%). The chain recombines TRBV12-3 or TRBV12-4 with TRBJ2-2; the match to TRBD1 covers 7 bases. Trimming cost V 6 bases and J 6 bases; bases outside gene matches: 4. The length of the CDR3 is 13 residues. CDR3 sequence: CASRPTGSGELFF. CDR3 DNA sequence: TGTGCCAGCAGACCGACAGGGTCCGGGGAGCTGTTTTTT.

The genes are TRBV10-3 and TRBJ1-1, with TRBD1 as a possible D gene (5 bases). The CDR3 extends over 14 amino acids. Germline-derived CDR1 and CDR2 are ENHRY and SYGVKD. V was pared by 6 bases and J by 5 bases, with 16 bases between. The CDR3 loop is CAIRDTILGTEAFF. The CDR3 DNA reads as TGTGCCATCAGGGACACCATCTTGGGGACTGAAGCTTTCTTT.

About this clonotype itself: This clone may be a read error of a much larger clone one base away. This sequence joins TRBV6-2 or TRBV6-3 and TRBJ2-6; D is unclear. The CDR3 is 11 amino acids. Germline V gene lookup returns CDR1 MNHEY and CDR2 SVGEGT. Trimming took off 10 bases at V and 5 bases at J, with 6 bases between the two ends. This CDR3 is CAIRRANVLTF. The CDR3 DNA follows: TGTGCCATTAGGCGGGCCAACGTCCTGACTTTC.

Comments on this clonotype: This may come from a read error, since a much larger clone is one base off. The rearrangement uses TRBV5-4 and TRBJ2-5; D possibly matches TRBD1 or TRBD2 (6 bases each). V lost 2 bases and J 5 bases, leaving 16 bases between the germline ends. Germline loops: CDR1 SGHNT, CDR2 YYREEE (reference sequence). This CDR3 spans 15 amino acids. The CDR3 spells CASSFEGDWRETQYF. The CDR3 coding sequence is TGTGCCAGCAGCTTCGAGGGGGACTGGCGCGAGACCCAGTACTTC.

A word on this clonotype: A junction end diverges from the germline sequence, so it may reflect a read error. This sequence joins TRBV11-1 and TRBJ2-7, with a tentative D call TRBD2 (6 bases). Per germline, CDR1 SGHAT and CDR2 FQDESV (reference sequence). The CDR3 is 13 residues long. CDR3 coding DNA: TGTGCCAGCAGCTCCTCGCGGGGTGGCGAGCAGTGTTTC. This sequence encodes CASSSSRGGEQCF. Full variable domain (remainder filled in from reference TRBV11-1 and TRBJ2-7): EAEVAQSPRYKITEKSQAVAFWCDPISGHATLYWYRQILGQGPELLVQFQDESVVDDSQLPKDRFSAERLKGVDSTLKIQPAELGDSAMYLCASSSSRGGEQCFGPGTRLTVT.

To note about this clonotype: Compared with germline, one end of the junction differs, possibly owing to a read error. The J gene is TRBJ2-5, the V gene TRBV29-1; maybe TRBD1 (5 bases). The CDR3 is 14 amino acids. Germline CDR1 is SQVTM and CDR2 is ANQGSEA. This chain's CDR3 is CNVEDVGQGETRYF. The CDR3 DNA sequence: TGCAACGTTGAAGATGTCGGACAAGGAGAGACCCGGTACTTC.

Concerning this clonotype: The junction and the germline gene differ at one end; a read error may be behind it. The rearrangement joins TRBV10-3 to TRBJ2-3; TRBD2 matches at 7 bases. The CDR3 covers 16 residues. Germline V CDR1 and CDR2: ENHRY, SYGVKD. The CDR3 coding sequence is TGTGTCATCAGTGCCGGGCCAGCGGGAATCACAGATACGCAGTATTTT. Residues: CVISAGPAGITDTQYF.

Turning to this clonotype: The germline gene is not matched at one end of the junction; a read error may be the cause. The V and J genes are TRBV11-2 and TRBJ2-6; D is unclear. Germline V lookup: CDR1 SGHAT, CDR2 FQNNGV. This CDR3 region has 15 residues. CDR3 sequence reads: CASSPDLLGANVLTF. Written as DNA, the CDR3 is TGTGCTAGCAGCCCAGACTTGCTCGGGGCCAACGTCCTGACTTTC.

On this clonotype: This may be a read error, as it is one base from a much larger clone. CDR3 region: CASRISGSYEQYF. The CDR3 nucleotides are TGTGCCAGCAGAATTAGCGGGAGCTACGAGCAGTACTTC. The chain recombines TRBV6-5 with TRBJ2-7; 9 nucleotides align to TRBD2. Trimming cost V 6 bases and J 3 bases; bases outside gene matches: 3. Germline CDR1 MNHEY, CDR2 SVGAGI. The CDR3 spans 13 residues.

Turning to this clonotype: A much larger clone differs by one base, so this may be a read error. The CDR3 loop is CASSLPAIQETQYF. In DNA, the CDR3 is TGTGCCAGCAGCTTGCCTGCGATCCAAGAGACCCAGTACTTC. The V call is TRBV5-4, the J call TRBJ2-5; no clear D gene. Germline lookup yields CDR1 SGHNT and CDR2 YYREEE (reference sequence). Trimming cost V 1 base and J 1 base, with 8 bases left between them. The CDR3 has 14 amino acids.

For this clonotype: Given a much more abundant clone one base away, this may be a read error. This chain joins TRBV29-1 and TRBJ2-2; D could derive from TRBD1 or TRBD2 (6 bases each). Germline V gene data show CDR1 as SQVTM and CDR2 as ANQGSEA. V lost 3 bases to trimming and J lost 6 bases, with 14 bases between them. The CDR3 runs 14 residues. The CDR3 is CSVDEGRGAGELFF. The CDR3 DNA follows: TGCAGCGTTGATGAGGGAAGGGGGGCCGGGGAGCTGTTTTTT.

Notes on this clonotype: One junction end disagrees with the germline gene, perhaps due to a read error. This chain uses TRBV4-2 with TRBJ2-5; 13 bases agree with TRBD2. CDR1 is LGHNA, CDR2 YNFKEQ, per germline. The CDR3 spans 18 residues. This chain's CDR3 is CASTQGGLAGVGRETQYF. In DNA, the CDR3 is TGTGCCAGCACCCAAGGAGGACTAGCGGGAGTAGGTCGGGAGACCCAGTACTTC.

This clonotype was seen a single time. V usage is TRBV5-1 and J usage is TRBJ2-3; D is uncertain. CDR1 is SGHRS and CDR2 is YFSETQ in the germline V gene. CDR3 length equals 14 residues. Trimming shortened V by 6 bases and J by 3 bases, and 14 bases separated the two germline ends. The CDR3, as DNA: TGCGCCAGCACCTCCGAGAGTGGGACAGATACGCAGTATTTT. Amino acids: CASTSESGTDTQYF.

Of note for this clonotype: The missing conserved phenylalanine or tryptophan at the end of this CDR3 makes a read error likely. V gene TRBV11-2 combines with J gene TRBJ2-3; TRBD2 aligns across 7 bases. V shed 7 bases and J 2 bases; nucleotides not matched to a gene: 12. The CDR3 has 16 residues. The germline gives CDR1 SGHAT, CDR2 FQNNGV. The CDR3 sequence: CASNLGGGVVTDTQYV. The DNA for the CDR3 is TGTGCCAGCAACTTGGGGGGGGGAGTGGTCACAGATACGCAGTATGTT.